This T cell receptor (beta chain) was found in a study of shared clonotypes between healthy human individuals. Note on this clone: This sample includes further DNA sequences coding for the same CDR3.

Cells designated naive CD8 were CD45RO-negative and were positively selected for CCR7, with terminally differentiated effector memory CD45RA+ cells excluded. TCRdb's copy holds only in-frame clones and misses some; the assay was immunoSEQ multiplex PCR. The table includes roughly 2 million clones, roughly 95% detected once. Trimming removed 5 bases from V and 6 bases from J, with 11 bases in between. There are 12 residues in the CDR3. Germline loops: CDR1 SEHNR, CDR2 FQNEAQ (reference sequence). J is TRBJ2-7 and V is TRBV7-9, with a tentative D call TRBD2 (5 bases). The sequenced sample was naive CD8+ T cells sorted from blood. The clonotype was recovered from a man between 18 and 35 years old in good health. The CDR3 reads CASSPVGVEQYF. In DNA form, the CDR3 reads TGTGCCAGCAGCCCGGTCGGGGTCGAGCAGTACTTC.